This entry describes one TCR beta chain. This sample is drawn from a study of control samples from healthy donors and cancer patients. The CDR3 consists of 14 residues. Trimming cost V 0 bases and J 4 bases, with 9 bases left between them. In germline, CDR1 is MNHEY, CDR2 SVGAGI. Here immunoSEQ multiplex PCR was the method, and the copy in TCRdb shows in-frame clones only, minus some. Of about 410,000 clones listed, 80% to 95% are singletons. Sequences were obtained from PBMCs. This chain links TRBV6-5 with TRBJ1-2, with D tentatively TRBD1 (5 bases). This TCR was sampled from a middle-aged man with head and neck cancer. The CDR3 DNA is TGTGCCAGCAGTTACTCGAGGGGTCCCTATGGCTACACCTTC. Translated, it gives CASSYSRGPYGYTF.